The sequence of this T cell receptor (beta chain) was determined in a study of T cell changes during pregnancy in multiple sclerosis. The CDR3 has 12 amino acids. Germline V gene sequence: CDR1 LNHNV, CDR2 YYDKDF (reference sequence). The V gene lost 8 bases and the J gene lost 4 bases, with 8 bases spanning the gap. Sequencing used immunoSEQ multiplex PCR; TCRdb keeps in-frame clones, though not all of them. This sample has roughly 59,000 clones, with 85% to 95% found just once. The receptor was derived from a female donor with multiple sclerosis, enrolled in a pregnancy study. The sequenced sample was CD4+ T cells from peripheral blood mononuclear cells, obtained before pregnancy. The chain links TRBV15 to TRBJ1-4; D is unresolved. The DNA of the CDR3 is TGTGCCACCGGTCGGGGTAATGAAAAACTGTTTTTT. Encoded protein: CATGRGNEKLFF.